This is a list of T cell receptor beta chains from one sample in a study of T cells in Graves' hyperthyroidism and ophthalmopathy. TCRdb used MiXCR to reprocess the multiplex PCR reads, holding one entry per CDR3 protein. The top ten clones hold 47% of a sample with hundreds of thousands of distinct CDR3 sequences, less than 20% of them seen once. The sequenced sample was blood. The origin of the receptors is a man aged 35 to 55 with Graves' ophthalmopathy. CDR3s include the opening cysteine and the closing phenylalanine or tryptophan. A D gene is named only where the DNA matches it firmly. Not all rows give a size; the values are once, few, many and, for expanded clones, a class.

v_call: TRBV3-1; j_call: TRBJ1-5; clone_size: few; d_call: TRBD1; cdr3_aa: CASSPGTGYRNQPQHF; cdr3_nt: TGTGCCAGCAGCCCGGGGACAGGGTATAGGAATCAGCCCCAGCATTTT
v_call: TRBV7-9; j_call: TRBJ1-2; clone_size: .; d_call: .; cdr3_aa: CASSFLSGYGYTF; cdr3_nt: TGTGCCAGCAGCTTTCTCTCCGGCTATGGCTACACCTTC
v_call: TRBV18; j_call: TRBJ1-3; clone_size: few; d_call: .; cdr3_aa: CASSLWDMGTSGNTIYF; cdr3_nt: TGTGCCAGCTCACTTTGGGACATGGGAACATCTGGAAACACCATATATTTT
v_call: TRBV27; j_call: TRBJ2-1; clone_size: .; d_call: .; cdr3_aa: CASSRPIDEQFF; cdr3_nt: TGTGCCAGCAGCCGCCCGATTGATGAGCAGTTCTTC
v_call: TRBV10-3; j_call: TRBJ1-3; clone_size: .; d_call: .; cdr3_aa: CASSDRHDHSGNTIYF; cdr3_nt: TGTGCCAGCAGCGACAGGCATGACCACTCTGGAAACACCATATATTTT
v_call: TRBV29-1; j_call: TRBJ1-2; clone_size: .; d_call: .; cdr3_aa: CSVLSRGTDTF; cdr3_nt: TGCAGCGTCCTCAGTCGGGGCACGGACACCTTC
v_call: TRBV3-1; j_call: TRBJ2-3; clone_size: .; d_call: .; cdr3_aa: CAGSHIDHTDTQYF; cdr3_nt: TGTGCCGGCAGCCATATAGACCACACAGATACGCAGTATTTT
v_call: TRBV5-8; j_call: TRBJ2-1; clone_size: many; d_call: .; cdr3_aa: CASSFGVYNEQFF; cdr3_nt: TGTGCCAGCAGCTTTGGGGTTTACAATGAGCAGTTCTTC
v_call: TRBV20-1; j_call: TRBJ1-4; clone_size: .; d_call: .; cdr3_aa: CSVSGREKLFF; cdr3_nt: TGCAGTGTTTCAGGGAGAGAAAAACTGTTTTTT
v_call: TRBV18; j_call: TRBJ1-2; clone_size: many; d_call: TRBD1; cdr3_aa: CASSQSGDSYGYTF; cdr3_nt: TGTGCCAGCTCCCAATCGGGGGACAGCTATGGCTACACCTTC
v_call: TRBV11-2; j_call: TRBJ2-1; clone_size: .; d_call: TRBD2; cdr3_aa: CASGYPPTGTSGGTGNEQFF; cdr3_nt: TGTGCCAGCGGATACCCCCCTACCGGGACTAGCGGGGGGACTGGTAATGAGCAGTTCTTC
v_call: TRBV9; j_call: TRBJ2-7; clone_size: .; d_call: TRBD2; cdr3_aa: CASSVEGPAGIHEQYF; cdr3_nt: TGTGCCAGCAGCGTAGAAGGCCCAGCGGGAATCCACGAGCAGTACTTC
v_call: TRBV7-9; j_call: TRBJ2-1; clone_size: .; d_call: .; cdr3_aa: CASSQRSNNEQFF; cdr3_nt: TGTGCCAGCAGCCAACGTAGTAACAATGAGCAGTTCTTC
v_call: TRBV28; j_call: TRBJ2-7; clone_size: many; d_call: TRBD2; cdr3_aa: CASSSDLADTYEQYF; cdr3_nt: TGTGCCAGCAGTTCTGATCTAGCGGATACCTACGAGCAGTACTTC
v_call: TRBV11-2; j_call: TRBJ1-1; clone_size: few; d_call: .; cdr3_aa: CASSLGIRATEAFF; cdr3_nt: TGTGCCAGCAGCTTAGGGATCAGGGCCACTGAAGCTTTCTTT
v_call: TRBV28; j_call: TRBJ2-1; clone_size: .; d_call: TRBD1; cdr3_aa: CASSPGTAWDNEQFF; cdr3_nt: TGTGCCAGCAGCCCCGGGACAGCCTGGGACAATGAGCAGTTCTTC
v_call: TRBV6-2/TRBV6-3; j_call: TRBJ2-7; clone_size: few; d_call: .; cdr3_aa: CASSYSPGAYEQYF; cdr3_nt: TGTGCCAGCAGTTACTCCCCAGGAGCCTACGAGCAGTACTTC
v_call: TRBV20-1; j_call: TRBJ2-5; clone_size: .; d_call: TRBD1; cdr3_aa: CSAREFRDRGRWEQETQYF; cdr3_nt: TGCAGTGCTAGAGAATTCCGGGACAGGGGGCGCTGGGAGCAAGAGACCCAGTACTTC
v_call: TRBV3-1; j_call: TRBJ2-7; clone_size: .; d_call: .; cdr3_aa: CASSRGGPLSYEQYF; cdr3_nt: TGTGCCAGCAGCCGAGGAGGGCCCCTCTCCTACGAGCAGTACTTC
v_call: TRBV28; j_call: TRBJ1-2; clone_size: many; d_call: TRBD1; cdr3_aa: CASRRQGHNYGYTF; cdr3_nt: TGTGCCAGCAGGCGACAGGGCCATAACTATGGCTACACCTTC
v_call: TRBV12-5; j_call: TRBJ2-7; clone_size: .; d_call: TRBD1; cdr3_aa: CASGTGEYEQYF; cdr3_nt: TGTGCTAGTGGTACAGGGGAATACGAGCAGTACTTC
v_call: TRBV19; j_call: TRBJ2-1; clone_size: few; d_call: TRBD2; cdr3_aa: CASSIEAGGPNEQFF; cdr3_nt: TGTGCCAGTAGTATAGAAGCGGGAGGACCCAATGAGCAGTTCTTC
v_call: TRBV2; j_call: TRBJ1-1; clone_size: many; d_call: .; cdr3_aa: CASRLTANTEAFF; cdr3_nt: TGTGCCAGCAGACTAACAGCAAACACTGAAGCTTTCTTT
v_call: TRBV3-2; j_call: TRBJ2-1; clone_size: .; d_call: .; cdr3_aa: CASSQDSGHEQFF; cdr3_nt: TGTGCCAGCAGCCAAGATTCGGGGCATGAGCAGTTCTTC
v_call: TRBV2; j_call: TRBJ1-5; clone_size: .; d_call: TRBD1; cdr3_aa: CASSALGQGHQPQHF; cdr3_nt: TGTGCCAGCAGTGCCCTAGGACAGGGGCATCAGCCCCAGCATTTT
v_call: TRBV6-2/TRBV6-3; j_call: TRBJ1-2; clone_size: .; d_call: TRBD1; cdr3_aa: CASTSPRDRGGYTF; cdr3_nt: TGTGCCAGCACCTCACCCCGGGACAGGGGAGGCTACACCTTC
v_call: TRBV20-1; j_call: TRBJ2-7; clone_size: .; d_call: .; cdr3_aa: CSARGLRSYEQYF; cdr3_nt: TGTAGTGCTAGGGGCCTAAGGTCCTACGAGCAGTACTTC
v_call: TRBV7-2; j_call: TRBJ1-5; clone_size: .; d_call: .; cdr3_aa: CASSPRVERNQPQHF; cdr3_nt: TGTGCCAGCAGCCCCAGGGTGGAACGCAATCAGCCCCAGCATTTT
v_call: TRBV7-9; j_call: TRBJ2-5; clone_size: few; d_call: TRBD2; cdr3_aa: CASRGIAGGQETQYF; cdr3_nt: TGTGCCAGCAGGGGTATTGCGGGGGGTCAGGAGACCCAGTACTTC
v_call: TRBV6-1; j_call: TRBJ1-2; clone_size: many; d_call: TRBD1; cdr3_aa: CASEGIGQGGYGYTF; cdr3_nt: TGTGCCAGTGAGGGAATAGGACAGGGAGGCTATGGCTACACCTTC
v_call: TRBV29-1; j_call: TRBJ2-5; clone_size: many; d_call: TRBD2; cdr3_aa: CSVEEGRVGEETQYF; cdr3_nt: TGCAGCGTTGAAGAAGGGAGGGTAGGAGAAGAGACCCAGTACTTC
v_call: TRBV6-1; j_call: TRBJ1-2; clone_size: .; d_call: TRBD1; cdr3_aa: CASSALTGGDYGYTF; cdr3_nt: TGTGCCAGCAGTGCCCTGACAGGGGGCGACTATGGCTACACCTTC
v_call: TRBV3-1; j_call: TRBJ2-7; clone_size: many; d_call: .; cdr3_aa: CASSRELAYEQYF; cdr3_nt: TGTGCCAGCAGCCGTGAATTGGCCTACGAGCAGTACTTC
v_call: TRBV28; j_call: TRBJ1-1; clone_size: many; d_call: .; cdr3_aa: CASSPLRGTSPGRNTEAFF; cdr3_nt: TGTGCCAGCAGCCCCTTGCGAGGGACAAGCCCGGGGCGGAACACTGAAGCTTTCTTT
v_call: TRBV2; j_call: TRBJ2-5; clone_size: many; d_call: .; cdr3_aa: CASSRLHQETQYF; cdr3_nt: TGTGCCAGCAGCAGACTCCATCAAGAGACCCAGTACTTC
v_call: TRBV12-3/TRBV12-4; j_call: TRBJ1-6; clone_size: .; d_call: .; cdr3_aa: CASRLRDAYNSPLHF; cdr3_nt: TGTGCCAGCAGGCTCCGGGACGCCTATAATTCACCCCTCCACTTT
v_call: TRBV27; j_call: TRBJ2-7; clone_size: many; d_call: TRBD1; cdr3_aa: CASSSGQGNAYEQYF; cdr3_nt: TGTGCCAGCAGTTCGGGACAGGGCAATGCCTACGAGCAGTACTTC
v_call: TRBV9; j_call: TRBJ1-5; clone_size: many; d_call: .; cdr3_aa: CASSVDFGQPQHF; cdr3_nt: TGTGCCAGCAGCGTAGACTTCGGTCAGCCCCAGCATTTT
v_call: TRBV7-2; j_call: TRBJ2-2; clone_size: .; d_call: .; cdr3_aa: CASSTRGGTGELFF; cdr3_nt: TGTGCCAGCAGCACGAGGGGTGGCACCGGGGAGCTGTTTTTT
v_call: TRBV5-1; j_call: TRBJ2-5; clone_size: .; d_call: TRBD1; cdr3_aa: CASSPDRGEETQYF; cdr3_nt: TGCGCCAGCAGCCCGGACAGGGGAGAAGAGACCCAGTACTTC
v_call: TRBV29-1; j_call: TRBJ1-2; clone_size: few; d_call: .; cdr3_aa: CSVEKGGGYTF; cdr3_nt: TGCAGCGTTGAAAAGGGTGGTGGCTACACCTTC
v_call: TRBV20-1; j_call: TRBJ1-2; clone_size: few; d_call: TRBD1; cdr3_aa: CSATDRANGYTF; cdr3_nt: TGCAGTGCCACTGACAGGGCCAATGGCTACACCTTC